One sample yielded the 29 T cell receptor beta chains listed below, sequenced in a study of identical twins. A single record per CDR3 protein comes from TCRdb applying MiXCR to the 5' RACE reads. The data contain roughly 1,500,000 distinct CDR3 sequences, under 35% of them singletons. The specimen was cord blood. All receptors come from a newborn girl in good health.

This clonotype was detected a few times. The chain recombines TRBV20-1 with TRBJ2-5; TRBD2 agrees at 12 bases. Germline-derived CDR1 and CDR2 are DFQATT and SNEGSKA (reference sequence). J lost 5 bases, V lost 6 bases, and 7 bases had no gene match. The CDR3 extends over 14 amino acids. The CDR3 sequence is CSALTSGGLETQYF. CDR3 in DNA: TGCAGTGCCCTTACTAGCGGGGGGTTGGAGACCCAGTACTTC.

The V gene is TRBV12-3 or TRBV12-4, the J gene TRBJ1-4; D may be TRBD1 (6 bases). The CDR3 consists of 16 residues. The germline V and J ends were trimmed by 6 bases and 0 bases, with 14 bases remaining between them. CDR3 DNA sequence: TGTGCCAGCAGAATAGGGGGTGGGGCAACTAATGAAAAACTGTTTTTT. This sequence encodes CASRIGGGATNEKLFF.

CDR3 bases: TGTGCCAGCAGTTTTCTCCCGCCGGAGACAGCCCACTCTGGAAACACCATATATTTT. It codes for CASSFLPPETAHSGNTIYF. V usage is TRBV28 and J usage is TRBJ1-3, with D possibly TRBD1 on 5 matching bases. With 3 bases removed from V and 0 bases from J, the gap between germline ends came to 21 bases. CDR3 length equals 19 residues. Per germline, CDR1 MDHEN and CDR2 SYDVKM.

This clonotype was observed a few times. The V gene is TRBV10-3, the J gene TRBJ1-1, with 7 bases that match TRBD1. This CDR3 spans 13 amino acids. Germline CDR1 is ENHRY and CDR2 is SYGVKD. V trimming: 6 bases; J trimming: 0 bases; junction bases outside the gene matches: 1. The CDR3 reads CAIRGQLNTEAFF. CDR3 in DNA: TGTGCCATCAGGGGACAGCTGAACACTGAAGCTTTCTTT.

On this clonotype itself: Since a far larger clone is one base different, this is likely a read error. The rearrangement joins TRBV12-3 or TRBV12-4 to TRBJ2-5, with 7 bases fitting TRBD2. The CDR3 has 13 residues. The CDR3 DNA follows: TGTGCCAGCAATTTAGGACTAGAGGAGACCCAGTACTTC. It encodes CASNLGLEETQYF.

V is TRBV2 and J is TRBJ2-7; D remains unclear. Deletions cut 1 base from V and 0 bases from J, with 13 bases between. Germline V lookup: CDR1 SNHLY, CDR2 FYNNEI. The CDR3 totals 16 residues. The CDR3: CASSEGRGLSSYEQYF. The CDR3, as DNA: TGTGCCAGCAGTGAAGGGCGTGGGCTGAGCTCCTACGAGCAGTACTTC.

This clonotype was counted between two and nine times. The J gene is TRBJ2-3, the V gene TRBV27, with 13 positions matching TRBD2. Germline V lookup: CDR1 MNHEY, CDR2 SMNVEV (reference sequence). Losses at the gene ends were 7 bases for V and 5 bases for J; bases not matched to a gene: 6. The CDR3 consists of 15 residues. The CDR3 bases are TGTGCCAGCACAGGACTAGCGGGAGAGGTAGATACGCAGTATTTT. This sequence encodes CASTGLAGEVDTQYF.

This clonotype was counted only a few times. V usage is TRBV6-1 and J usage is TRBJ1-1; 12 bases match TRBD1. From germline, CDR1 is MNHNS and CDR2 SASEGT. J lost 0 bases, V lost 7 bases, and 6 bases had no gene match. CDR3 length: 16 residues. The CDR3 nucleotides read TGTGCCAGCATTAGTGGGACAGGGGGCGTGAACACTGAAGCTTTCTTT. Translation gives CASISGTGGVNTEAFF.

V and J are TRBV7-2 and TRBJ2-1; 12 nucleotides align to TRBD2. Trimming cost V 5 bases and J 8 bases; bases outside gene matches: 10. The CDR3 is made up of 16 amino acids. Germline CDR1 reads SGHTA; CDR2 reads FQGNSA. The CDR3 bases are TGTGCCAGCAGCACGATCAACCGACTAGCGGGGGATGAGCAGTTCTTC. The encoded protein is CASSTINRLAGDEQFF.

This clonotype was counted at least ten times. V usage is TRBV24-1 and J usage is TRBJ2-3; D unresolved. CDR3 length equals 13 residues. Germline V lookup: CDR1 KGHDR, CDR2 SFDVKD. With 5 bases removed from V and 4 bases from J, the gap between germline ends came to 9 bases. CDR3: CATSGGPPDTQYF. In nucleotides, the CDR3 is TGTGCCACCAGTGGCGGTCCTCCAGATACGCAGTATTTT.

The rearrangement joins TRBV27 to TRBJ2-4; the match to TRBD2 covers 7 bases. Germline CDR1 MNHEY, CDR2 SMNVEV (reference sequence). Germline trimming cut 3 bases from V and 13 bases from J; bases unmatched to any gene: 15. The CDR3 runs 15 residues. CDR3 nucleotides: TGTGCCAGCAGTTTTGGGACCGGGACTATTCTCCAGCAGTACTTC. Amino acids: CASSFGTGTILQQYF.

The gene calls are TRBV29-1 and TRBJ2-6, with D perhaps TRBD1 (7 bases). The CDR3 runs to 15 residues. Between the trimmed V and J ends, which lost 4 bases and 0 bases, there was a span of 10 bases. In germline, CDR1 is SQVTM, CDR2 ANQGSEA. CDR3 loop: CSVGGDSSGANVLTF. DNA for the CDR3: TGCAGCGTTGGGGGGGACAGCTCTGGGGCCAACGTCCTGACTTTC.

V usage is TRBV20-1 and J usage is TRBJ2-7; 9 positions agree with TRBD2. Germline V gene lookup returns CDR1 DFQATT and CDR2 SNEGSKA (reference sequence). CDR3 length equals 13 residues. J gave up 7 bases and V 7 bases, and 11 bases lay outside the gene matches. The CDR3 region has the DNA TGCAGTGTCATTAGCGGGGGCCCCTGGGAGCAGTACTTC. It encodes CSVISGGPWEQYF.

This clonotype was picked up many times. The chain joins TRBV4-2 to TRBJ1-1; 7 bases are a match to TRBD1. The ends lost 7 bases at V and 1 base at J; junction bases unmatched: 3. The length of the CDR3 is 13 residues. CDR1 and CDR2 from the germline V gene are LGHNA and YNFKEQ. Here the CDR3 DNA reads TGTGCCAGCACGCGGACAGGGAACACTGAAGCTTTCTTT. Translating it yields CASTRTGNTEAFF.

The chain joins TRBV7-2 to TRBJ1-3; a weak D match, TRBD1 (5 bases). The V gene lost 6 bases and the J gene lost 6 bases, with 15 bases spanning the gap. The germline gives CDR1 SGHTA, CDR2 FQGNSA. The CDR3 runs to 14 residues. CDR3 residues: CASRPGGSPNTIYF. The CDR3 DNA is TGTGCCAGCAGACCGGGGGGGTCCCCAAACACCATATATTTT.

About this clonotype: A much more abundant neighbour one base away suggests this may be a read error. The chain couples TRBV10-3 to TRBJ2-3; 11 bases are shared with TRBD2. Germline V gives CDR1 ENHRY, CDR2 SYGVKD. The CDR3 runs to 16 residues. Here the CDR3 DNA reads TGTGCCACCAGTGAGCCCCGTAGCGGGGGGGCAGATACGCAGTATTTT. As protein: CATSEPRSGGADTQYF.

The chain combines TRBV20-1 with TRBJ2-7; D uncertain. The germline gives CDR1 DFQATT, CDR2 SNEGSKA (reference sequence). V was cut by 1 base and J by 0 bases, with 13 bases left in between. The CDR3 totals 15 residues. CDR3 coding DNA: TGCAGTGCTAGAGGAGTCGTTGAGCGCTCCTACGAGCAGTACTTC. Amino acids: CSARGVVERSYEQYF.

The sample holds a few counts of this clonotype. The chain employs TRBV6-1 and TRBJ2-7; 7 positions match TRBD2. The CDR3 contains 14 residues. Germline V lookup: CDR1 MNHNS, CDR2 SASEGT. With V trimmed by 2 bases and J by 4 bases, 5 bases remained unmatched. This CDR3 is CASSERREKYEQYF. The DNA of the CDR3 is TGTGCCAGCAGTGAAAGGCGGGAGAAATACGAGCAGTACTTC.

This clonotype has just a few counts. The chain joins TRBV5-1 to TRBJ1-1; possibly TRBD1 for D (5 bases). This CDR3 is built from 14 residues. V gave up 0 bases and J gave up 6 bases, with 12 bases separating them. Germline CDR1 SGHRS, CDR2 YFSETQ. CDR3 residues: CASSLVGRAAEAFF. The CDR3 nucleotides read TGCGCCAGCAGCTTGGTCGGCAGGGCGGCTGAAGCTTTCTTT.

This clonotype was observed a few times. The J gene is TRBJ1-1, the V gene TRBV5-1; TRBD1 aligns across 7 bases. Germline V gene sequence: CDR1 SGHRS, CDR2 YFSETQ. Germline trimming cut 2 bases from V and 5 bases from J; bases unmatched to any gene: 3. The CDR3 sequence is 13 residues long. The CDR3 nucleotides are TGCGCCAGCAGCTTTCAGGGGGAGACTGAAGCTTTCTTT. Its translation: CASSFQGETEAFF.

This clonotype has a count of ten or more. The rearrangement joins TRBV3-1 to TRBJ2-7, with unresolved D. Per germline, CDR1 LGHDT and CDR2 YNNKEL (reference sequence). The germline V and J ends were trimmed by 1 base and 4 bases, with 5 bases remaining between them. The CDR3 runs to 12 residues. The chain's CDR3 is CASSQANYEQYF. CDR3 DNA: TGTGCCAGCAGCCAAGCCAATTACGAGCAGTACTTC.

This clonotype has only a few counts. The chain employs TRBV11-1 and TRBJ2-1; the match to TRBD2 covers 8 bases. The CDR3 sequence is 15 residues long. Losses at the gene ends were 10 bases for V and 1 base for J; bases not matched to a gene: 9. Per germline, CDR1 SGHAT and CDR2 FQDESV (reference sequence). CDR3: CATGQRERSYNEQFF. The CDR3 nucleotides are TGTGCCACCGGACAGCGGGAGAGGTCCTACAATGAGCAGTTCTTC.

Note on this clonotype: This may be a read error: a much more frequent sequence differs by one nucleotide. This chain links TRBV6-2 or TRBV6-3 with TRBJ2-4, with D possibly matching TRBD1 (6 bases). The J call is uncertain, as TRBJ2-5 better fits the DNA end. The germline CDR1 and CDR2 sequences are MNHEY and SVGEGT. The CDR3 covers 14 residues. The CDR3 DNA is TGTGCCAGCAGTTACCGGGACATCCAAGAGACCCAGTACTTC. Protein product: CASSYRDIQETQYF.

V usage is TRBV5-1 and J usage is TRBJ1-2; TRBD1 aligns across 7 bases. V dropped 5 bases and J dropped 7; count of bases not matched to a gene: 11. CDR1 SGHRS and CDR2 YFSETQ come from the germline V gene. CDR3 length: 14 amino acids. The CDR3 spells CASRQTGTLCGYTF. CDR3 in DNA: TGCGCCAGCAGACAGACAGGGACGCTCTGTGGCTACACCTTC.

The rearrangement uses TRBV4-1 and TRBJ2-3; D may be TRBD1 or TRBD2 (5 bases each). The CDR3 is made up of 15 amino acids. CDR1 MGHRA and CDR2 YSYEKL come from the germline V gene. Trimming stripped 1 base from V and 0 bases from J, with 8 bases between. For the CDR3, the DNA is TGCGCCAGCAGCCAAGTCTGGGACAGCACAGATACGCAGTATTTT. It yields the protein CASSQVWDSTDTQYF.

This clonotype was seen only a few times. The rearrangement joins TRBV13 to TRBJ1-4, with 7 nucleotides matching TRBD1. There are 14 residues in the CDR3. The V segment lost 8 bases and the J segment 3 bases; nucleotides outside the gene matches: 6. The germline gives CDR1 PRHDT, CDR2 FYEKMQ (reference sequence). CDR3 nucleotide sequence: TGTGCCAGCGGCAGGGGGTTAGCTAATGAAAAACTGTTTTTT. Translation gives CASGRGLANEKLFF.

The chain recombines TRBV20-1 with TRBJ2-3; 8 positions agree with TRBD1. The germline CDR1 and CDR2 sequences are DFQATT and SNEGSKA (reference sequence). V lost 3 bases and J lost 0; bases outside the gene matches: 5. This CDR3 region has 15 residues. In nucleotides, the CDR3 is TGCAGTGCTAGGGTGGACAGGGCTAGCACAGATACGCAGTATTTT. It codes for CSARVDRASTDTQYF.

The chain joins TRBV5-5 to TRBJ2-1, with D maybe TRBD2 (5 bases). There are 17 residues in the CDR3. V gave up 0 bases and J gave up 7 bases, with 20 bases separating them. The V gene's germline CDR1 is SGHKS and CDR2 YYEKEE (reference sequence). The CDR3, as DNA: TGTGCCAGCAGCTTGGAAGGGTGGTCCGGGGTTACAAATGAGCAGTTCTTC. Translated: CASSLEGWSGVTNEQFF.

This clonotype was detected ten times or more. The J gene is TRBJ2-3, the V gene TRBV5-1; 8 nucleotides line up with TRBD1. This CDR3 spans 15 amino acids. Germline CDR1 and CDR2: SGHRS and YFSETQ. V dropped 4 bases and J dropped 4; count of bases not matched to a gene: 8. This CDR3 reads CASSNDRGGPDTQYF. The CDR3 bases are TGCGCCAGCAGCAACGACAGGGGAGGTCCAGATACGCAGTATTTT.